This record concerns one T cell receptor (beta chain) sequence. By its share of the sample, this clone is medium-sized (0.01 to 0.1%). Its antigen remains undetermined. Per-base quality was not reported, and no clone a single base away is much larger than it. For sequencing of the TCRbeta CDR3 region, genomic DNA was extracted from the sorted cells. The immunoSEQ Assay was used for sequencing of TCRbeta CDR3 regions. What TCRdb holds here is the immuneACCESS table cut down to in-frame rearrangements. Part of the clones is not present; checked against another copy, under half of the missing clones reflect an unresolved V gene, and the others are unexplained. This sample is represented by 40,000 or so clones; more than 75% of them were singletons. More than 10% of the sample belongs to the ten largest clones. A distance of 7 bases separates the germline ends of V and J, which lose 7 bases and 1 base respectively. The CDR3 has 12 amino acids, counting the end cysteine and phenylalanine. Only CDR3 DNA is held: 36 bases, read in frame from base 1. Via the germline V gene (reference sequence), CDR1 is MNHEY and CDR2 SMNVEV.

The data originate from a study of OX40 agonist ivuxolimab in advanced cancers. Concerning the study at large: Ivuxolimab was a fully human IgG2 agonistic monoclonal antibody targeting the costimulatory receptor OX40 (CD134). Intravenous ivuxolimab was administered to patients every 2 weeks at six dose levels: 0.01, 0.1, 0.3, 1.5, 3 and 10 mg/kg. Among the roughly 50 dose-escalation patients, some 20 had hepatocellular carcinoma, about 15 melanoma, 9 renal cell carcinoma and 9 head and neck cancer. A male proportion of almost 85% and a mean age of approximately 62 years, ranging from 23 to 79, were recorded for the dose-escalation cohort. Prior anti-PD-1, anti-PD-L1 or anti-CTLA-4 therapy was permitted, and approximately 39% of dose-escalation patients had received checkpoint inhibitors. Three dose-escalation patients achieved partial responses, one with hepatocellular carcinoma and two with cutaneous melanoma. The purpose of peripheral TCRbeta sequencing was to test whether ivuxolimab changed TCR sequence diversity and led to clonal T-cell expansion. The monotherapy dose-escalation portion (N ≈ 52 patients) of the phase I ivuxolimab trial is reported in the paper.

Study-wide conclusions, independent of this receptor: Low levels of normalized T-cell clonal expansion were also seen in some patients who did not respond. Antigen specificity was not determined for the clonally expanded peripheral T cells. After ivuxolimab, more expanded clones were found on average in CD8+ T cells than in CD4+ T cells. In the 0.1-3.0 mg/kg groups, partial responders were among the patients with the lowest normalized peripheral clonal expansion, particularly in CD8+ T cells. At doses from 0.1 to 3.0 mg/kg, clonal expansion was seen in both CD4+ and CD8+ blood T cells between baseline and week 6.

The trial excluded patients who had a history of autoimmune disease or who were on systemic immunosuppression. Peripheral blood for TCR sequencing was collected from all dose cohorts at baseline, on cycle 4 day 1, and on cycle 7 day 1. The samples were taken from a phase I, first-in-human, multicenter, open-label dose-escalation trial of ivuxolimab. Adults with locally advanced or metastatic head and neck squamous cell, hepatocellular, melanoma or renal cell carcinoma were enrolled in the trial. Before TCR sequencing, CD4+ T cells and CD8+ T cells from peripheral blood were sorted into separate populations.

The sample was CD4+ or CD8+ T cells sorted from blood, taken in a trial of the OX40 agonist ivuxolimab. The rearranged chain carries TRBV27 and TRBJ1-1; there is no confident call for the D gene. This clonotype was obtained from an adult with an advanced solid tumor such as melanoma, head and neck, liver or kidney cancer. The DNA sequence is given as TGTGCCAGCAAGGTGGGGAACACTGAAGCTTTCTTT. This encodes CASKVGNTEAFF.